The T cell receptor (beta chain) described here comes from a study of human T cells and chemical hapten exposure. Overall study: Chiefly women, the patients showed alopecia areata, totalis or universalis.

General study findings and limits: Expanded TCRs produced significantly more large CDR3 similarity clusters than controls did.

With V trimmed by 6 bases and J by 2 bases, 11 bases remained unmatched. The CDR3 is 15 residues long. Germline-derived CDR1 and CDR2 are DFQATT and SNEGSKA (reference sequence). Regarding time point: patch test 3, about 24 weeks after DPC sensitization. Treatment specified: therapeutic diphenylcyclopropenone sensitization with weekly scalp DPC. The library labeled individual cDNA molecules by adding unique molecular identifiers to them. Each CDR3 protein gets one entry after TCRdb re-called the RACE reads with MiXCR. The sample carries around 85,000 distinct CDR3 sequences, about an eighth recorded once. This clonotype has only a few counts. Its antigen is currently unknown.

The sequencing here drew on whole blood, taken in connection with sensitization to the hapten diphenylcyclopropenone (DPC). This receptor was identified in a woman in her fifties or sixties with alopecia areata. Some clones in this sample may be carry-over from other donors' samples. The V gene is TRBV20-1, the J gene TRBJ2-7, with 9 nucleotides matching TRBD2. CDR3 region: CSAPSPGTSPYEQYF. As DNA, the CDR3 is TGCAGTGCCCCATCCCCCGGGACTAGCCCCTACGAGCAGTACTTC.